A selection of T cell receptor beta chains follows, all from one sample in a study of CD8 T cells in ankylosing spondylitis. In TCRdb, the 5' RACE reads were re-called with MiXCR into one record per CDR3 protein. The sample shows 350,000 or so distinct CDR3 sequences, roughly 14% of them seen only once. Sequenced sample: blood, either unsorted or a sorted T cell fraction (not recorded which). The receptor source for this set is a male donor with ankylosing spondylitis or in good health (not recorded which). CDR3s include the opening cysteine and the closing phenylalanine or tryptophan. The order of the fields is clone size, J gene, D gene, V gene, CDR3 protein, CDR3 DNA. A D gene is named only where the DNA matches it firmly. Part of the rows lack a size; the others show once, few, many or a class for expanded clones.

- | TRBJ1-5 | - | TRBV6-1 | CASSGGQFNQPQHF | TGTGCCAGCTCTGGGGGGCAATTCAATCAGCCCCAGCATTTT
few | TRBJ1-1 | - | TRBV6-1 | CASRVGSAAFF | TGTGCCAGCAGGGTGGGAAGCGCCGCTTTCTTT
- | TRBJ2-7 | TRBD2 | TRBV5-1 | CASSLTGLAGGSPHNEQYF | TGCGCCAGCAGCTTGACAGGACTAGCGGGAGGTTCGCCGCACAACGAGCAGTACTTC
- | TRBJ1-6 | - | TRBV6-1 | CASSGELGGSPLHF | TGTGCCAGCAGTGGAGAACTGGGAGGTTCACCCCTCCACTTT
- | TRBJ2-1 | TRBD1 | TRBV12-3/TRBV12-4 | CASSRDRADEQFF | TGTGCCAGCAGCCGGGACAGGGCGGATGAGCAGTTCTTC
- | TRBJ2-1 | TRBD2 | TRBV7-9 | CASSLLVTSGINEQFF | TGTGCCAGCAGCTTACTCGTCACTAGCGGCATCAATGAGCAGTTCTTC
- | TRBJ2-3 | - | TRBV27 | CASSLGHSDTQYF | TGTGCCAGCAGTTTAGGGCATTCAGATACGCAGTATTTT
- | TRBJ1-5 | - | TRBV20-1 | CSASKGVGQPQHF | TGCAGTGCTAGCAAGGGTGTGGGCCAGCCCCAGCATTTT
- | TRBJ2-2 | - | TRBV12-3/TRBV12-4 | CASSQNTGTGTGELFF | TGTGCCAGCAGTCAAAACACGGGGACCGGCACCGGGGAGCTGTTTTTT
- | TRBJ2-3 | TRBD2 | TRBV7-2 | CASSLLAGSTDTQYF | TGTGCCAGCAGCTTGCTAGCGGGTAGCACAGATACGCAGTATTTT
- | TRBJ1-1 | - | TRBV4-1 | CASSLIPGNLNTEAFF | TGCGCCAGCAGCCTTATCCCGGGGAACTTGAACACTGAAGCTTTCTTT
- | TRBJ2-2 | - | TRBV9 | CASSAGLHPGELFF | TGTGCCAGCAGCGCGGGACTGCACCCCGGGGAGCTGTTTTTT
many | TRBJ1-2 | TRBD1 | TRBV27 | CASSSFTGGGYGYTF | TGTGCCAGCAGTTCCTTTACAGGGGGGGGTTATGGCTACACCTTC
- | TRBJ2-5 | - | TRBV2 | CASGVKETQYF | TGTGCCAGCGGCGTCAAAGAGACCCAGTACTTC
few | TRBJ1-2 | - | TRBV3-1 | CASSQRGQGYTF | TGTGCCAGCAGCCAACGGGGGCAGGGCTACACCTTC
few | TRBJ2-5 | TRBD1 | TRBV12-3/TRBV12-4 | CASSTRTGGAETQYF | TGTGCCAGCAGTACCAGGACAGGGGGCGCAGAGACCCAGTACTTC
few | TRBJ2-4 | TRBD1 | TRBV10-1 | CASSDRVTENIQYF | TGCGCCAGCTCGGACAGGGTGACCGAAAACATTCAGTACTTC
once | TRBJ2-6 | - | TRBV12-3/TRBV12-4 | CASNGLGDGANVLTF | TGTGCCAGCAACGGGTTAGGGGATGGGGCCAACGTCCTGACTTTC
- | TRBJ2-1 | - | TRBV6-1 | CASSQDYYNEQFF | TGTGCCAGCAGTCAGGACTACTACAATGAGCAGTTCTTC
- | TRBJ2-6 | - | TRBV4-1 | CASSRPGAADSSGANVLTF | TGCGCCAGCAGCCGACCGGGGGCAGCCGATTCCTCTGGGGCCAACGTCCTGACTTTC
few | TRBJ2-2 | - | TRBV7-7 | CASSSLSGELFF | TGTGCCAGCAGCTCCCTTTCCGGGGAGCTGTTTTTT
- | TRBJ2-7 | - | TRBV5-1 | CASSRGGGEQYF | TGCGCCAGCAGCAGGGGCGGAGGCGAGCAGTACTTC
few | TRBJ2-2 | TRBD1 | TRBV25-1 | CASSAWDRASSGNEGTGELFF | TGTGCCAGCAGTGCCTGGGACAGGGCGTCTAGCGGTAATGAGGGCACCGGGGAGCTGTTTTTT
many | TRBJ2-2 | - | TRBV5-1 | CASSLTNTGELFF | TGTGCCAGCAGTCTCACAAACACCGGGGAGCTGTTTTTT
few | TRBJ2-2 | TRBD1 | TRBV27 | CASTLKGTVSTGELFF | TGTGCCAGCACCCTAAAGGGGACAGTGTCCACCGGGGAGCTGTTTTTT
few | TRBJ2-2 | - | TRBV7-9 | CASSLGGASTGELFF | TGTGCCAGCAGCTTAGGGGGGGCCAGCACCGGGGAGCTGTTTTTT
few | TRBJ2-7 | TRBD1 | TRBV6-1 | CATLDRGREQYF | TGTGCCACTCTTGACAGGGGACGCGAGCAGTACTTC
few | TRBJ1-1 | TRBD1 | TRBV9 | CASSARQGRTEAFF | TGTGCCAGCAGCGCGCGACAGGGAAGGACTGAAGCTTTCTTT
many | TRBJ1-5 | - | TRBV12-3/TRBV12-4 | CASQRALLSPQHF | TGTGCCAGCCAAAGGGCCCTTCTGTCGCCCCAGCATTTT
- | TRBJ2-1 | - | TRBV12-3/TRBV12-4 | CASTSAGNEQFF | TGTGCCAGCACCTCCGCCGGCAATGAGCAGTTCTTC
- | TRBJ1-1 | - | TRBV7-2 | CASSLKGRWNTEAFF | TGTGCCAGCAGCTTAAAGGGACGCTGGAACACTGAAGCTTTCTTT
- | TRBJ2-5 | TRBD2 | TRBV20-1 | CSVLGGLAGGKTQYF | TGCAGTGTGTTAGGAGGACTAGCGGGGGGAAAGACCCAGTACTTC
few | TRBJ1-1 | - | TRBV20-1 | CSARGGGTEAFF | TGCAGTGCTAGAGGGGGAGGCACTGAAGCTTTCTTT
few | TRBJ2-1 | - | TRBV6-2/TRBV6-3 | CASSYDSGNLLNEQFF | TGTGCCAGCAGTTACGATAGCGGAAACCTTCTAAATGAGCAGTTCTTC
- | TRBJ2-1 | - | TRBV5-1 | CVSKLGGNEQFF | TGCGTCAGCAAGCTCGGAGGCAATGAGCAGTTCTTC
few | TRBJ2-5 | - | TRBV28 | CASRGGGAGETQYF | TGTGCCAGCAGAGGAGGGGGCGCCGGGGAGACCCAGTACTTC
- | TRBJ2-4 | - | TRBV3-1 | CASSQVGRGNIQYF | TGTGCCAGCAGCCAAGTGGGGCGGGGTAACATTCAGTACTTC
- | TRBJ1-3 | - | TRBV5-1 | CASSLSRQGRSGNTIYF | TGCGCCAGCAGCTTGAGTCGGCAGGGCCGCTCTGGAAACACCATATATTTT
few | TRBJ2-3 | - | TRBV11-2 | CASSLKGGKADTQYF | TGTGCCAGCAGCTTAAAGGGTGGGAAGGCAGATACGCAGTATTTT
many | TRBJ1-1 | TRBD1 | TRBV12-3/TRBV12-4 | CASRVGTAAMNTEAFF | TGTGCCAGCAGAGTTGGGACAGCAGCGATGAACACTGAAGCTTTCTTT
- | TRBJ1-3 | - | TRBV4-1 | CASSQGAQSSGNTIYF | TGCGCCAGCAGCCAAGGGGCCCAGAGCTCTGGAAACACCATATATTTT
- | TRBJ1-5 | TRBD1 | TRBV30 | CAWNGQAGAPQHF | TGTGCCTGGAACGGACAGGCAGGGGCGCCCCAGCATTTT
- | TRBJ1-1 | - | TRBV3-1 | CASSQLGTEAFF | TGTGCCAGCAGCCAACTGGGGACTGAAGCTTTCTTT
many | TRBJ2-2 | TRBD1 | TRBV10-3 | CAIRRQGEVEGELFF | TGTGCCATCAGGAGACAGGGAGAAGTCGAAGGGGAGCTGTTTTTT
few | TRBJ1-1 | - | TRBV7-2 | CASSSDGKLGDTEAFF | TGTGCCAGCAGCTCGGACGGGAAACTTGGGGACACTGAAGCTTTCTTT
many | TRBJ1-3 | TRBD1 | TRBV4-1 | CASSWTGGGNTIYF | TGCGCCAGCAGCTGGACAGGGGGTGGAAACACCATATATTTT
few | TRBJ2-1 | - | TRBV20-1 | CTAGRASYNEQFF | TGCACCGCTGGCAGGGCATCCTACAATGAGCAGTTCTTC
many | TRBJ1-2 | - | TRBV5-1 | CASSLDGGRVYGYTF | TGCGCCAGCAGCTTGGACGGGGGGCGCGTCTATGGCTACACCTTC
few | TRBJ1-4 | TRBD1 | TRBV20-1 | CSALPLTGANEKLFF | TGCAGTGCCCTACCTCTGACAGGGGCTAATGAAAAACTGTTTTTT
few | TRBJ2-7 | - | TRBV19 | CASSIRGGDEQYF | TGTGCCAGTAGCATTAGAGGGGGAGACGAGCAGTACTTC
- | TRBJ1-2 | TRBD1 | TRBV5-1 | CASSFLTGGEDGYTF | TGCGCCAGCAGCTTTTTGACAGGGGGAGAGGATGGCTACACCTTC
- | TRBJ1-2 | - | TRBV20-1 | CSARVRANYGYTF | TGCAGTGCTAGAGTTAGAGCTAACTATGGCTACACCTTC